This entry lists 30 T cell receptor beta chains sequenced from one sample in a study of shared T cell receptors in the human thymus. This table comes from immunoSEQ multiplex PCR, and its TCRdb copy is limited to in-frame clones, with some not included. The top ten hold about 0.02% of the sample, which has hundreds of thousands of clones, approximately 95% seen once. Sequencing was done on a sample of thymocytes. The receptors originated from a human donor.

The CDR3 reads CASSEEDRDPSYGYTF. The CDR3 nucleotides read TGTGCCAGCAGTGAGGAAGACAGGGACCCCTCCTATGGCTACACCTTC. The gene calls are TRBV6-4 and TRBJ1-2, with 7 bases matching TRBD1. After removal of 3 bases from V and 4 bases from J, the junction contained 11 bases not matched to a gene. The CDR3 consists of 16 residues. Germline V lookup: CDR1 MRHNA, CDR2 SNTAGT.

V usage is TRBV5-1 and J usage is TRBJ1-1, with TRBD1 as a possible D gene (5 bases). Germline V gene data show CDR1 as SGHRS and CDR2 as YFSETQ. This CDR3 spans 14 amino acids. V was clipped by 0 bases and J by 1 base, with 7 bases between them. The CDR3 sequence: CASSLEGTNTEAFF. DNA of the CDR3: TGCGCCAGCAGCTTGGAGGGGACGAACACTGAAGCTTTCTTT. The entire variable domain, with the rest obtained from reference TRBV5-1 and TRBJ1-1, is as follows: KAGVTQTPRYLIKTRGQQVTLSCSPISGHRSVSWYQQTPGQGLQFLFEYFSETQRNKGNFPGRFSGRQFSNSRSEMNVSTLELGDSALYLCASSLEGTNTEAFFGQGTRLTVV.

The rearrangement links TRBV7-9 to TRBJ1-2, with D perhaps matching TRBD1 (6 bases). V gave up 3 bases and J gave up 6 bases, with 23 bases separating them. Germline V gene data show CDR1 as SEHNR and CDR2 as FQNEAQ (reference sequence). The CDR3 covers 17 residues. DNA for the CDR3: TGTGCCAGCAGCTTGAAAGGAGGGGAACAGGGAGAAGATGGCTACACCTTC. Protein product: CASSLKGGEQGEDGYTF.

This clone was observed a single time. The CDR3 reads CASSLTGTSGLYEQFF. In nucleotides, the CDR3 is TGTGCCAGCAGCTTAACCGGGACTAGCGGGTTGTATGAGCAGTTCTTC. The genes are TRBV7-9 and TRBJ2-1, with 12 bases lining up with TRBD2. CDR3 length equals 16 residues. Unmatched junction bases numbered 7, after V lost 2 bases and J lost 8 bases. Germline V gene lookup returns CDR1 SEHNR and CDR2 FQNEAQ (reference sequence).

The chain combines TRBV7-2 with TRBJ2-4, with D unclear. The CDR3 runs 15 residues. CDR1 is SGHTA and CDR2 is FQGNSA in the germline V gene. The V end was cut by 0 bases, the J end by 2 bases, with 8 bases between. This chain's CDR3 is CASSLAGRPKNIQYF. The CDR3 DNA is TGTGCCAGCAGCTTAGCCGGGCGGCCCAAAAACATTCAGTACTTC.

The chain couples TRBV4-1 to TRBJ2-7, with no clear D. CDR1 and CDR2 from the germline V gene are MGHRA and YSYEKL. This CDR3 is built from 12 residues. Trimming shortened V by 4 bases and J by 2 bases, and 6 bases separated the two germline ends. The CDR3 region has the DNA TGCGCCAGCAGCCCTGGGACCTACGAGCAGTACTTC. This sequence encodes CASSPGTYEQYF.

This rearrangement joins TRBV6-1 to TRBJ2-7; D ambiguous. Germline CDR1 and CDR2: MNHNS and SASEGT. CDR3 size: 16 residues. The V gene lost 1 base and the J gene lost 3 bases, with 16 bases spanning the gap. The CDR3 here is CASSEGVLTYLYEQYF. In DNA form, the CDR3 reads TGTGCCAGCAGTGAAGGAGTACTCACCTATCTCTACGAGCAGTACTTC.

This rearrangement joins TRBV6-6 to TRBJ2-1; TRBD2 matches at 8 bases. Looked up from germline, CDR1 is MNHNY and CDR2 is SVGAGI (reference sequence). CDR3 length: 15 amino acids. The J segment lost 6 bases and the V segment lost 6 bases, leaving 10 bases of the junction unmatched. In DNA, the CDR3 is TGTGCCAGCAGACCTGCGGGACTAGTTGGCAATGAGCAGTTCTTC. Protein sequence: CASRPAGLVGNEQFF.

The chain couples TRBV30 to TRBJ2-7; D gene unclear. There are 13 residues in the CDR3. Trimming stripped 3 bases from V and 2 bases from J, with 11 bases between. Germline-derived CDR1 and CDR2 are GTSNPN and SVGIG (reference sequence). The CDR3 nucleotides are TGTGCCTGGAGAATGAAGTGTACCTACGAGCAGTACTTC. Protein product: CAWRMKCTYEQYF.

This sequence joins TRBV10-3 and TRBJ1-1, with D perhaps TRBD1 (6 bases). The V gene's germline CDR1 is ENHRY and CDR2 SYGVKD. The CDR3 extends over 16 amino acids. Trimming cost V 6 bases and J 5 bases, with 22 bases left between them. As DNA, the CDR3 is TGTGCCATCAGATTACCTTTACAGGGTTGGCGAACTGAAGCTTTCTTT. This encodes CAIRLPLQGWRTEAFF.

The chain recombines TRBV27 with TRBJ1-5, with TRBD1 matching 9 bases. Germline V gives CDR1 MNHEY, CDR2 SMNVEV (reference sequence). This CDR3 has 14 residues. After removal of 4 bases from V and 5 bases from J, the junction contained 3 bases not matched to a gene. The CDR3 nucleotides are TGTGCCAGCAGTTGGACAGGGGTCCATCAGCCCCAGCATTTT. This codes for CASSWTGVHQPQHF.

The CDR3 loop reads CASSYRGGGDTQYF. The CDR3 DNA sequence: TGTGCCAGCAGTTACCGGGGGGGTGGAGATACGCAGTATTTT. The genes are TRBV6-5 and TRBJ2-3; 8 nucleotides line up with TRBD2. Germline V gene data show CDR1 as MNHEY and CDR2 as SVGAGI. The trim removed 2 bases at V and 5 bases at J, leaving 3 bases unmatched. There are 14 residues in the CDR3.

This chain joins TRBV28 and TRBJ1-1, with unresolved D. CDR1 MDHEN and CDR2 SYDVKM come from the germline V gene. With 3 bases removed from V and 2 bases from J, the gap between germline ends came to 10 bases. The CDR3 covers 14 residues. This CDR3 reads CASSLTKGNTEAFF. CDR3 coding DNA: TGTGCCAGCAGTTTGACCAAGGGTAACACTGAAGCTTTCTTT.

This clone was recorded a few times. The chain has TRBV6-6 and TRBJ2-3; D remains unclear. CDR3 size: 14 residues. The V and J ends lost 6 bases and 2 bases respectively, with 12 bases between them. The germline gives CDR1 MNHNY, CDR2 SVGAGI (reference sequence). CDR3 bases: TGTGCCAGCAGCACCGACGGACCCACAGATACGCAGTATTTT. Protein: CASSTDGPTDTQYF.

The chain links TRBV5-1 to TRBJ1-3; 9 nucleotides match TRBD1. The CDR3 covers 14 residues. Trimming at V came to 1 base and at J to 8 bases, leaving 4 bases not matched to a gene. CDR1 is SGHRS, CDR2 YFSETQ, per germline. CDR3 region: CASSLTGQGYTIYF. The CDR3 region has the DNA TGCGCCAGCAGCTTGACCGGACAGGGGTACACCATATATTTT.

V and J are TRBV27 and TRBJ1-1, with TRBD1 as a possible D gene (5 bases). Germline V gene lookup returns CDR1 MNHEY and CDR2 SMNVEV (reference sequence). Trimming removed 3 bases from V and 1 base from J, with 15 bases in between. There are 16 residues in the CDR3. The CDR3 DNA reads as TGTGCCAGCAGTTTGATTAGGGGACGCCAGAACACTGAAGCTTTCTTT. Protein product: CASSLIRGRQNTEAFF.

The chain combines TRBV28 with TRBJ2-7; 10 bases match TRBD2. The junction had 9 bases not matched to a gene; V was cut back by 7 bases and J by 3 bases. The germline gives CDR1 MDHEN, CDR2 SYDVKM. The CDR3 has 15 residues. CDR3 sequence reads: CASTHGSGRGYEQYF. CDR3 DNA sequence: TGTGCCAGCACCCACGGGAGCGGGAGGGGCTACGAGCAGTACTTC.

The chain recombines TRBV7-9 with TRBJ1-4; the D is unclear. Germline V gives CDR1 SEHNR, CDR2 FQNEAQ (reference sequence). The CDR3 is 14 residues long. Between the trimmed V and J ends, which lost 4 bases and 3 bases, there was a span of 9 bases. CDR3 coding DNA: TGTGCCAGCAGCTCCGGACGGTCTAATGAAAAACTGTTTTTT. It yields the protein CASSSGRSNEKLFF.

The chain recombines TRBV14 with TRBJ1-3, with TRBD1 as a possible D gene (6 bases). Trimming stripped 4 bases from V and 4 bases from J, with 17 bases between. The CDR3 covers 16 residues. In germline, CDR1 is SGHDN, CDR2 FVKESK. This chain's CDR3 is CASSPRGGGPGNTIYF. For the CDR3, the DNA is TGTGCCAGCAGCCCCCGAGGAGGGGGGCCAGGAAACACCATATATTTT.

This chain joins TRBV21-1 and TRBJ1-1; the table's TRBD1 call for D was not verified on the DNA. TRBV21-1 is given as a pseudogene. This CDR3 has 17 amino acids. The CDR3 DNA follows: TGTGCCAGCAGCGGCCGGGACAGGAAAAAAACGAACACTGAAGCTTTCTTT. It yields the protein CASSGRDRKKTNTEAFF.

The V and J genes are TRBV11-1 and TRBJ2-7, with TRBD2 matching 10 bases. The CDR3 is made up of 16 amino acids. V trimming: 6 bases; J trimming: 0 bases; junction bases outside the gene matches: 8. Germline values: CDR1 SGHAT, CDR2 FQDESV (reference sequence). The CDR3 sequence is CASSPGLADPSYEQYF. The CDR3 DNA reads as TGTGCCAGCAGTCCAGGACTAGCGGACCCCTCCTACGAGCAGTACTTC.

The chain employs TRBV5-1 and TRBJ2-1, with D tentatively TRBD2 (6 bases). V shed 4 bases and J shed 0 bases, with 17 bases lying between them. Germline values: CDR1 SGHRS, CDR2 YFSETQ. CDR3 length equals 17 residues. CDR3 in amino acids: CASSPLGLMSSYNEQFF. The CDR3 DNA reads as TGCGCCAGCAGCCCTCTGGGACTGATGAGCTCCTACAATGAGCAGTTCTTC.

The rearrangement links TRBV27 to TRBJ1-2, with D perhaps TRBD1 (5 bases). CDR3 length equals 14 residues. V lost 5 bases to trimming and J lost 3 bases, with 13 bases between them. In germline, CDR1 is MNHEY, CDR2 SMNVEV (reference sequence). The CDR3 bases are TGTGCCAGCAGTAAAGGGACTTCACACTATGGCTACACCTTC. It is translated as CASSKGTSHYGYTF.

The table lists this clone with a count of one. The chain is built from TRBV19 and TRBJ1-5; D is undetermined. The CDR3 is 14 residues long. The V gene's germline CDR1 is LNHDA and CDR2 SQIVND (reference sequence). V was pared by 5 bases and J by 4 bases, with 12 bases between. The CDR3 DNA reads TGTGCCAGTAGTTTTCTGACCGCTAATCAGCCCCAGCATTTT. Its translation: CASSFLTANQPQHF.

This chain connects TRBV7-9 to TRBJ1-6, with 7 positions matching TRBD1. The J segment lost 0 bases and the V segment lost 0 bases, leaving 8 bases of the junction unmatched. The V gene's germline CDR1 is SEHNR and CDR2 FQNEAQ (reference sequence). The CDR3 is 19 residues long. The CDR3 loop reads CASSLAETGMSSYNSPLHF. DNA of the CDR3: TGTGCCAGCAGCTTAGCGGAGACAGGGATGAGCTCCTATAATTCACCCCTCCACTTT.

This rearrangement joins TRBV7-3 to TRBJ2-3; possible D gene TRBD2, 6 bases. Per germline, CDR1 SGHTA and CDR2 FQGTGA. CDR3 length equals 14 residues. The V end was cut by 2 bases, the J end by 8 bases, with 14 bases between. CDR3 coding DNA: TGTGCCAGCAGCTTACTATCCGGGAGAGGTACGCAGTATTTT. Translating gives CASSLLSGRGTQYF. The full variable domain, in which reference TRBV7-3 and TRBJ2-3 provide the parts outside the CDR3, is GAGVSQTPSNKVTEKGKYVELRCDPISGHTALYWYRQSLGQGPEFLIYFQGTGAADDSGLPNDRFFAVRPEGSVSTLKIQRTERGDSAVYLCASSLLSGRGTQYFGPGTRLTVL.

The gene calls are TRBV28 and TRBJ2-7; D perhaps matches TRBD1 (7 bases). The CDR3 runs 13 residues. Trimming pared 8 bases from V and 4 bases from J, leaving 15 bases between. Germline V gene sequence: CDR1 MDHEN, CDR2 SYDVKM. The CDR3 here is CASVARGVYEQYF. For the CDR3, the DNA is TGTGCCAGCGTTGCCAGGGGGGTATACGAGCAGTACTTC.

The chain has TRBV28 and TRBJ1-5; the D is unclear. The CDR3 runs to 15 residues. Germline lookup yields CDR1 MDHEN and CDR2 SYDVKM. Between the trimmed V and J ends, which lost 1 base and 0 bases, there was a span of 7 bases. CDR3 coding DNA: TGTGCCAGCAGTTTATCCCACAGTAGCAATCAGCCCCAGCATTTT. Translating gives CASSLSHSSNQPQHF.

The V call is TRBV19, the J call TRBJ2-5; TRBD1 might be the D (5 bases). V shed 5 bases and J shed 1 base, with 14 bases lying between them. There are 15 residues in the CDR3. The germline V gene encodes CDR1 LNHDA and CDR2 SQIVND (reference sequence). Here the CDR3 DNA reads TGTGCCAGTAGTCTGGACCAGGGCGGCCAAGAGACCCAGTACTTC. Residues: CASSLDQGGQETQYF.

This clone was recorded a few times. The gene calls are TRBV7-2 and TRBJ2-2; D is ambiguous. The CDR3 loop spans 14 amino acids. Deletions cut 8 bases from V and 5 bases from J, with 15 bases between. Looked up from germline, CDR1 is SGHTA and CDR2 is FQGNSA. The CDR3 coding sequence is TGTGCCAGCGGACGGTTCCGGTTGACCGGGGAGCTGTTTTTT. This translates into CASGRFRLTGELFF.